Detailed here is one T cell receptor (beta chain). The data stem from a study of blood T cell repertoires in COVID-19. Overall study context: Sources were T cells, B-cell-depleted T cells, or PBMCs; the material itself was cDNA or gDNA.

J gave up 6 bases and V 2 bases, and 4 bases lay outside the gene matches. Looked up from germline, CDR1 is SGHRS and CDR2 is YFSETQ. The CDR3 consists of 14 residues. The authors' processing: Amplified reference gene primers provided the basis for estimating nucleated cell counts. TCRdb's copy holds only in-frame clones and misses some; the assay was immunoSEQ multiplex PCR. Clone size and V and J calls were adopted from that table, with D and trimming inferred from the DNA. The table has under 25,000 clones, around nine tenths seen once; the top ten hold approximately 3.2%. The sample comprised peripheral blood. The TCR originated in a human donor in a cohort sampled during active COVID-19. The chain employs TRBV5-1 and TRBJ2-1; 8 bases line up with TRBD1. CDR3 residues: CASSFRDRSNEQFF. The CDR3 coding sequence is TGCGCCAGCAGCTTCCGGGACAGGAGCAATGAGCAGTTCTTC.